The 25 T cell receptor beta chains presented below share a single source sample, sequenced in a study of TIL therapy for anti-PD-1-resistant metastatic lung cancer. The libraries were made with immunoSEQ v3. Sequencing was performed with immunoSEQ multiplex PCR; in TCRdb, only in-frame clones are kept and a portion is missing. The profile shows some 37,000 clones, around 79% of them singletons. Time point specified: pre-treatment sample, taken before nivolumab and TIL therapy. Sequences were derived from blood, sampled at baseline. The receptors shown here come from a person between 25 and 80 years old with non-small cell lung cancer.

The chain recombines TRBV21-1 with TRBJ2-3; TRBD1 is the table's D call, not checked against the DNA. TRBV21-1 has pseudogene status. The CDR3 covers 18 residues. CDR3 coding DNA: TGTGCCAGCAGCAAAGAAACAGGGGGGACCCTCCCCACAGATACGCAGTATTTT. Translating gives CASSKETGGTLPTDTQYF.

The gene calls are TRBV7-5 and TRBJ1-6. TRBV7-5 is listed as a pseudogene. The CDR3 is 14 amino acids. The CDR3 DNA reads as TGTGTCAGAAGCCGTTCTGCTAAAAATTCACCCCTCCACTTT. It codes for CVRSRSAKNSPLHF.

The rearrangement uses TRBV7-2 and TRBJ2-1, with no clear D. Trimming cost V 0 bases and J 6 bases, with 12 bases left between them. The germline V gene encodes CDR1 SGHTA and CDR2 FQGNSA. This CDR3 has 15 residues. The CDR3 DNA reads as TGTGCCAGCAGCTTAGCTTGGACCTGGGGCAATGAGCAGTTCTTC. Its translation: CASSLAWTWGNEQFF.

This clone was picked up a small number of times. V and J are TRBV2 and TRBJ2-7; the match to TRBD2 covers 9 bases. V trimming: 0 bases; J trimming: 8 bases; junction bases outside the gene matches: 2. Germline loops: CDR1 SNHLY, CDR2 FYNNEI. The CDR3 is made up of 13 amino acids. DNA for the CDR3: TGTGCCAGCAGTGAAGCGCGGGGGGGAAAGCAGTACTTC. It codes for CASSEARGGKQYF.

This clone occurred once. V and J are TRBV27 and TRBJ2-7; no reliable D call. The germline CDR1 and CDR2 sequences are MNHEY and SMNVEV (reference sequence). With 3 bases removed from V and 7 bases from J, the gap between germline ends came to 16 bases. CDR3 length: 14 amino acids. The CDR3 bases are TGTGCCAGCAGTTTTCAGGATCTTCCTAGGGAGCAGTACTTC. Translated, it gives CASSFQDLPREQYF.

The V and J genes are TRBV19 and TRBJ2-1; TRBD1 matches 9 bases. Germline V lookup: CDR1 LNHDA, CDR2 SQIVND (reference sequence). Trimming cost V 5 bases and J 5 bases; bases outside gene matches: 7. This CDR3 contains 15 residues. The CDR3 protein is CASSPPDRGNNEQFF. CDR3 DNA: TGTGCCAGTAGTCCACCGGACAGGGGAAACAATGAGCAGTTCTTC.

The chain has TRBV4-1 and TRBJ1-4; maybe TRBD1 (6 bases). The germline CDR1 and CDR2 sequences are MGHRA and YSYEKL. The V end lost 5 bases, the J end lost 8 bases, and 15 bases lay between the germline ends. CDR3 size: 14 residues. The chain's CDR3 is CASSEGGRREKLFF. The CDR3 DNA is TGCGCCAGCAGCGAGGGGGGGCGACGGGAAAAACTGTTTTTT.

This chain joins TRBV27 and TRBJ2-5; 7 nucleotides agree with TRBD2. Trimming at V came to 0 bases and at J to 4 bases, leaving 2 bases not matched to a gene. CDR3 length: 14 residues. CDR1 is MNHEY and CDR2 is SMNVEV in the germline V gene (reference sequence). The CDR3, as DNA: TGTGCCAGCAGTTTATCGGGGGGGGGAGAGACCCAGTACTTC. It translates to CASSLSGGGETQYF.

J is TRBJ2-2 and V is TRBV27; D might be TRBD1 (6 bases). The V gene lost 6 bases and the J gene lost 4 bases, with 12 bases spanning the gap. There are 14 residues in the CDR3. Germline CDR1 is MNHEY and CDR2 is SMNVEV (reference sequence). CDR3 residues: CASRNGQITGELFF. The CDR3 DNA follows: TGTGCCAGCAGAAATGGACAGATCACCGGGGAGCTGTTTTTT.

The chain employs TRBV7-3 and TRBJ2-3, with D perhaps TRBD2 (5 bases). V was cut by 5 bases and J by 3 bases, with 9 bases left in between. The CDR3 contains 13 residues. Germline CDR1 is SGHTA and CDR2 is FQGTGA. The CDR3 loop is CASSTTRTDTQYF. CDR3 bases: TGTGCCAGCAGCACCACTAGGACAGATACGCAGTATTTT.

A single count supports this clone. CDR3 sequence (DNA): TGTGCCAGCAGCTTTCAGACAGGGGCGGCTAATTCACCCCTCCACTTT. It codes for CASSFQTGAANSPLHF. The chain employs TRBV7-6 and TRBJ1-6, with TRBD1 matching 8 bases. There are 16 residues in the CDR3. After removal of 3 bases from V and 6 bases from J, the junction contained 7 bases not matched to a gene. Germline V lookup: CDR1 SGHVS, CDR2 FNYEAQ.

The V call is TRBV28, the J call TRBJ1-1, with D tentatively TRBD1 (6 bases). Trimming took off 5 bases at V and 0 bases at J, with 10 bases between the two ends. Germline CDR1 is MDHEN and CDR2 is SYDVKM. The CDR3 has 14 amino acids. CDR3 sequence reads: CASSRRTVNTEAFF. The CDR3 DNA sequence: TGTGCCAGCAGTCGTAGGACAGTGAACACTGAAGCTTTCTTT.

The chain joins TRBV7-6 to TRBJ2-7, with D hard to call. Germline V gene sequence: CDR1 SGHVS, CDR2 FNYEAQ. This CDR3 comprises 14 residues. Trimming stripped 1 base from V and 6 bases from J, with 13 bases between. CDR3 nucleotides: TGTGCCAGCAGCTTAGTGGGCTCTTGGGGCGAGCAGTACTTC. Its protein product is CASSLVGSWGEQYF.

The chain is built from TRBV6-5 and TRBJ2-2; D not certain. The CDR3 totals 13 residues. V was clipped by 5 bases and J by 7 bases, with 11 bases between them. From germline, CDR1 is MNHEY and CDR2 SVGAGI. CDR3 sequence: CASSLGVNGELFF. The CDR3 DNA follows: TGTGCCAGCAGTCTTGGGGTTAACGGGGAGCTGTTTTTT.

A remark on this clone: The junction does not match germline at one end; this may be a read error. The rearrangement joins TRBV6-1 to TRBJ2-2, with D possibly TRBD1 on 6 matching bases. The CDR3 contains 15 residues. Germline V gene data show CDR1 as MNHNS and CDR2 as SASEGT. The CDR3 loop reads CASSEDGGWTGELSF. As DNA, the CDR3 is TGTGCCAGCAGTGAAGATGGGGGCTGGACCGGGGAGCTGTCTTTT.

J is TRBJ2-5 and V is TRBV5-1, with D unclear. CDR1 is SGHRS, CDR2 YFSETQ, per germline. The CDR3 is 14 residues long. V was pared by 0 bases and J by 2 bases, with 8 bases between. CDR3 loop: CASSLVGEQETQYF. Written as DNA, the CDR3 is TGCGCCAGCAGCTTGGTGGGCGAGCAAGAGACCCAGTACTTC.

The chain couples TRBV6-4 to TRBJ2-7; no reliable D call. V was shortened by 6 bases and J by 0 bases, with 6 bases between the two germline ends. Germline V gives CDR1 MRHNA, CDR2 SNTAGT. The CDR3 runs 12 residues. The CDR3 sequence: CASRDGSYEQYF. The CDR3 DNA follows: TGTGCCAGCAGGGACGGCTCCTACGAGCAGTACTTC.

This clone was detected only once. This CDR3 reads CASRGDRDYGYTF. CDR3 nucleotide sequence: TGTGCCAGCAGGGGGGACAGGGATTATGGCTACACCTTC. The J gene is TRBJ1-2, the V gene TRBV6-1; TRBD1 agrees at 9 bases. The CDR3 loop spans 13 amino acids. Germline V gene data show CDR1 as MNHNS and CDR2 as SASEGT. V gave up 6 bases and J gave up 5 bases; unmatched junction bases: 4.

A single count supports this clone. The chain uses TRBV5-1 and TRBJ2-7; D is unclear. The J call is in doubt because the DNA end fits TRBJ2-5 better. This CDR3 contains 15 residues. Per germline, CDR1 SGHRS and CDR2 YFSETQ. This chain's CDR3 is CASSLVPQSQETQYF. DNA for the CDR3: TGCGCCAGCAGCTTGGTCCCCCAGAGCCAAGAGACCCAGTACTTC.

The V and J genes are TRBV7-6 and TRBJ2-7; 10 positions match TRBD2. The germline V gene has CDR1 SGHVS and CDR2 FNYEAQ. The CDR3 runs to 15 residues. With 1 base clipped from V and 7 bases from J, the junction kept 7 bases outside the gene matches. CDR3 nucleotides: TGTGCCAGCAGCTTAGGGGCTAGCGGGGGTTGGGAGCAGTACTTC. Translated: CASSLGASGGWEQYF.

The V gene is TRBV5-1, the J gene TRBJ2-5; weak D call: TRBD2 (5 bases). Trimming shortened V by 3 bases and J by 5 bases, and 17 bases separated the two germline ends. The V gene's germline CDR1 is SGHRS and CDR2 YFSETQ. The CDR3 sequence is 15 residues long. In nucleotides, the CDR3 is TGCGCCAGCAGCTCCAGGACTCGGGCTGATGAGACCCAGTACTTC. Protein sequence: CASSSRTRADETQYF.

The rearrangement joins TRBV18 to TRBJ1-5; D not resolved. CDR1 and CDR2 from the germline V gene are KGHSH and LQKENI. This CDR3 is built from 17 residues. Trimming took off 1 base at V and 2 bases at J, with 15 bases between the two ends. Here the CDR3 DNA reads TGTGCCAGCTCACCACAGCAACTTCTCCGGGGCAATCAGCCCCAGCATTTT. This codes for CASSPQQLLRGNQPQHF.

The CDR3 reads CATSRKLNPLGVAKNIQYF. As DNA, the CDR3 is TGTGCCACCAGCAGAAAACTCAATCCCTTGGGGGTAGCCAAAAACATTCAGTACTTC. The genes are TRBV15 and TRBJ2-4; D tentatively reads TRBD1 or TRBD2 (5 bases each). This CDR3 region has 19 residues. The germline gives CDR1 LNHNV, CDR2 YYDKDF (reference sequence). The V end was cut by 2 bases, the J end by 0 bases, with 20 bases between.

This sequence joins TRBV4-2 and TRBJ2-3; D might be TRBD1 or TRBD2, each matching 5 bases. CDR1 and CDR2 from the germline V gene are LGHNA and YNFKEQ. The CDR3 spans 16 residues. Deletions cut 1 base from V and 2 bases from J, with 13 bases between. CDR3 DNA: TGTGCCAGCAGCCAAGGAGGAATGGGGGTCACAGATACGCAGTATTTT. Amino acids: CASSQGGMGVTDTQYF.

The chain joins TRBV25-1 to TRBJ2-5, with TRBD2 identical over 8 bases. Trimming removed 3 bases from V and 5 bases from J; junction bases left unmatched: 11. Germline-derived CDR1 and CDR2 are MGHDK and SYGVNS. This CDR3 contains 16 residues. The CDR3, as DNA: TGTGCCAGCAGTGACCCTCAGCGGGGGCTGGGGGAGACCCAGTACTTC. Translation gives CASSDPQRGLGETQYF.